This is a list of T cell receptor beta chains from one sample in a study of T cells in Graves' hyperthyroidism and ophthalmopathy. TCRdb itself ran the multiplex PCR reads through MiXCR, one entry per CDR3 protein. Among about half a million distinct CDR3 sequences, about 20% were seen once, and the ten largest hold 45% to 55%. Sequenced sample: blood. Receptors originate from a woman between 70 and 85 years old with Graves' ophthalmopathy. CDR3s include the opening cysteine and the closing phenylalanine or tryptophan. A D gene is named only where the DNA matches it firmly. Where a row states a size, it is once, few, many or the class of an expanded clone; other rows omit it.

v_call,clone_size,d_call,j_call,cdr3_aa,cdr3_nt
TRBV9,NA,NA,TRBJ1-2,CASSSGYYGYTF,TGTGCCAGCAGTTCGGGGTACTATGGCTACACCTTC
TRBV3-1,many,NA,TRBJ1-1,CASSQQVDTEAFF,TGTGCCAGCAGCCAGCAGGTAGACACTGAAGCTTTCTTT
TRBV19,few,NA,TRBJ1-2,CATTRRDGPFYGYTF,TGTGCCACTACACGGAGGGATGGACCCTTCTATGGCTACACCTTC
TRBV25-1,NA,TRBD1,TRBJ2-2,CASSEWEGTGDTGELFF,TGTGCCAGCAGTGAATGGGAAGGGACAGGGGATACCGGGGAGCTGTTTTTT
TRBV9,NA,TRBD2,TRBJ2-3,CASSVVGLAVTDTQYF,TGTGCCAGCAGCGTAGTAGGCCTAGCGGTCACAGATACGCAGTATTTT
TRBV7-2,NA,NA,TRBJ1-5,CASSLMLTIGQPQHF,TGTGCCAGCAGCCTCATGCTAACTATAGGTCAGCCCCAGCATTTT
TRBV19,NA,NA,TRBJ1-2,CASSPSTYPYGYTF,TGTGCCAGTAGTCCCTCCACGTACCCTTATGGCTACACCTTC
TRBV6-5,few,NA,TRBJ1-1,CASSYMSQNTEAFF,TGTGCCAGCAGTTACATGAGTCAGAACACTGAAGCTTTCTTT
TRBV5-1,many,NA,TRBJ1-6,CASSLAGPENNSPLHF,TGCGCCAGCAGCTTGGCCGGGCCGGAGAATAATTCACCCCTCCACTTT
TRBV24-1,NA,NA,TRBJ1-2,CATSGRSRKGTYGYTF,TGTGCCACCAGTGGCCGTTCCCGGAAGGGCACCTATGGCTACACCTTC
TRBV12-3/TRBV12-4,few,TRBD2,TRBJ2-2,CASKASGAGELFF,TGTGCCAGCAAGGCTAGCGGGGCCGGGGAGCTGTTTTTT
TRBV20-1,few,NA,TRBJ2-3,CSASPSYSTDTQYF,TGCAGTGCTAGCCCGAGTTATAGCACAGATACGCAGTATTTT
TRBV10-3,few,NA,TRBJ2-3,CAISERRDTQYF,TGTGCCATCAGTGAGAGGCGGGATACGCAGTATTTT
TRBV14,NA,NA,TRBJ1-2,CASSQAGSGGYGYTF,TGTGCCAGCAGCCAAGCCGGTTCCGGTGGGTATGGCTACACCTTC
TRBV19,few,TRBD1,TRBJ1-1,CASRDRIDGTEAFF,TGTGCCAGTAGGGACAGGATTGACGGCACTGAAGCTTTCTTT
TRBV4-1,NA,NA,TRBJ1-2,CASSQRTDANYGYTF,TGCGCCAGCAGCCAAAGGACAGACGCTAACTATGGCTACACCTTC
TRBV5-1,NA,NA,TRBJ2-3,CASSLVEAYTDTQYF,TGTGCCAGCAGCTTGGTTGAGGCCTACACAGATACGCAGTATTTT
TRBV5-8,NA,NA,TRBJ1-1,CASTSRRGEAFF,TGTGCCAGCACCTCACGCAGGGGCGAAGCTTTCTTT
TRBV20-1,NA,NA,TRBJ1-1,CSARGGGSEAFF,TGCAGTGCTAGAGGAGGGGGGAGCGAAGCTTTCTTT
TRBV10-3,few,NA,TRBJ2-3,CAISLGSNTQYF,TGTGCCATCAGTTTAGGGTCAAATACGCAGTATTTT
TRBV7-2,many,NA,TRBJ2-1,CASSQGPYGKNEQFF,TGTGCCAGCAGCCAAGGTCCCTACGGGAAGAATGAGCAGTTCTTC
TRBV12-3/TRBV12-4,NA,NA,TRBJ2-2,CASSVWLLGNTGELFF,TGTGCCAGCAGTGTTTGGTTGCTTGGGAACACCGGGGAGCTGTTTTTT
TRBV5-1,NA,NA,TRBJ1-1,CASMLTGLNTEAFF,TGCGCCAGCATGCTGACAGGCCTGAACACTGAAGCTTTCTTT
TRBV6-2/TRBV6-3,NA,NA,TRBJ1-6,CASSYGRPDGDNSPLHF,TGTGCCAGCAGTTACGGGCGTCCCGACGGTGACAATTCACCCCTCCACTTT
TRBV30,many,NA,TRBJ1-2,CAWRARVGYTF,TGTGCCTGGAGGGCCAGGGTTGGCTACACCTTC
TRBV6-1,few,TRBD2,TRBJ2-7,CASSPRTSGAGEQYF,TGTGCCAGCAGTCCCCGGACTAGCGGAGCAGGGGAGCAGTACTTC
TRBV6-2/TRBV6-3,NA,TRBD2,TRBJ2-2,CASSYSRSLAANTGELFF,TGTGCCAGCAGTTACTCCCGAAGTCTAGCGGCGAACACCGGGGAGCTGTTTTTT
TRBV7-8,NA,NA,TRBJ1-2,CASSLGWASGYGYTF,TGTGCCAGCAGCTTAGGGTGGGCCTCAGGCTATGGCTACACCTTC
TRBV7-9,few,NA,TRBJ1-1,CASSLITPRAATEAFF,TGTGCCAGCAGCTTAATTACACCTCGGGCAGCCACTGAAGCTTTCTTT
TRBV15,many,NA,TRBJ1-1,CATSSQGGKLTEAFF,TGTGCCACCAGCTCTCAGGGCGGGAAACTCACTGAAGCTTTCTTT
TRBV2,many,NA,TRBJ2-1,CASSAAVVQYNEQFF,TGTGCCAGCAGTGCAGCTGTGGTACAGTACAATGAGCAGTTCTTC
TRBV7-9,NA,NA,TRBJ1-2,CASSLSSDYGYTF,TGTGCCAGCAGCTTATCTTCAGACTATGGCTACACCTTC
TRBV7-9,few,TRBD1,TRBJ2-2,CASTGQGEIGELFF,TGTGCCAGCACCGGACAGGGGGAGATCGGGGAGCTGTTTTTT
TRBV9,few,NA,TRBJ2-5,CASSLPERTKETQYF,TGTGCCAGCAGCCTCCCCGAGCGGACAAAGGAGACCCAGTACTTC
TRBV6-1,NA,TRBD2,TRBJ2-7,CASSFSGAGWEQYF,TGTGCCAGCAGTTTTAGCGGGGCTGGATGGGAGCAGTACTTC
TRBV30,NA,TRBD2,TRBJ2-2,CAWSKAGVVNTGELFF,TGTGCCTGGAGTAAGGCGGGAGTGGTGAACACCGGGGAGCTGTTTTTT
TRBV3-1,few,NA,TRBJ1-5,CASSAVGEPQHF,TGTGCCAGCAGCGCCGTGGGGGAGCCCCAGCATTTT
TRBV6-2/TRBV6-3,NA,NA,TRBJ1-2,CASTGSDGYTF,TGTGCCAGCACAGGGAGCGATGGCTACACCTTC
TRBV20-1,few,NA,TRBJ1-5,CSASVLGNQPQHF,TGCAGTGCTAGCGTCCTTGGGAATCAGCCCCAGCATTTT